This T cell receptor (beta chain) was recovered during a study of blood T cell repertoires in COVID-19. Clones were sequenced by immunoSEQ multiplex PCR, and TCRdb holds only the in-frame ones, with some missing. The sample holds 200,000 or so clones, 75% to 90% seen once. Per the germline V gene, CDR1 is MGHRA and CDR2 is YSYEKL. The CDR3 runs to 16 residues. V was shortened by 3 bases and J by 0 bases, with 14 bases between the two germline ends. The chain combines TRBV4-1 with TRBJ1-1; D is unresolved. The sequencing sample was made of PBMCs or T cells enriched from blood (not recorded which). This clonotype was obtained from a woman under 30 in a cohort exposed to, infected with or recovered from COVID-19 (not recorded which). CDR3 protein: CASSHAPAGVNTEAFF. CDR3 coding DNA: TGCGCCAGCAGCCACGCTCCCGCGGGAGTGAACACTGAAGCTTTCTTT.